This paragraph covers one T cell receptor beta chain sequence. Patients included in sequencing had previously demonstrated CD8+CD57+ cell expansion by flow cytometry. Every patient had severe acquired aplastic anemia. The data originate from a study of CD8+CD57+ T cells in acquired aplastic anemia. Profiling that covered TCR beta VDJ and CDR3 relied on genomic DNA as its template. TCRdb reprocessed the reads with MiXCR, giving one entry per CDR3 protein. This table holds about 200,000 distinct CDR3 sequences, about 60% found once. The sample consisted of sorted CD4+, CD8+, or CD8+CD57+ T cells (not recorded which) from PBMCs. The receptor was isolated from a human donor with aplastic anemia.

In DNA form, the CDR3 reads TGCGCCAGGAGCATGGGACAGGGGGTGAATACGCAGTATTTT. Its protein is CARSMGQGVNTQYF. This rearrangement joins TRBV5-1 to TRBJ2-3; 11 bases are shared with TRBD1. V shed 8 bases, J shed 7 bases, and the junction held 9 bases outside the gene matches. In germline, CDR1 is SGHRS, CDR2 YFSETQ. This CDR3 has 14 amino acids.